This T cell receptor beta chain is drawn from a study of blood T cell repertoires in COVID-19. Study in general: Samples of COVID-19 (acute and convalescent) were obtained from the United States, Italy and Spain. T cells, B-cell-depleted T cells, or PBMCs supplied cDNA or gDNA.

Germline CDR1 reads SEHNR; CDR2 reads FQNEAQ (reference sequence). Losses at the gene ends were 3 bases for V and 6 bases for J; bases not matched to a gene: 4. This CDR3 has 14 residues. Participants came from around 25 US areas, aged about 18 to 95 years. Clones were sequenced by immunoSEQ multiplex PCR, and TCRdb holds only the in-frame ones, with some missing. The data show around 240,000 clones, approximately 90% seen once. Sequences were obtained from PBMCs or T cells enriched from blood (not recorded which). This clonotype was obtained from a human donor in a cohort exposed to, infected with or recovered from COVID-19 (not recorded which). The donor label of this sample is uncertain. The chain carries TRBV7-9 and TRBJ1-4; 7 bases align to TRBD1. CDR3 region: CASSFSGTDEKLFF. CDR3 sequence (DNA): TGTGCCAGCAGCTTTTCAGGGACAGATGAAAAACTGTTTTTT.